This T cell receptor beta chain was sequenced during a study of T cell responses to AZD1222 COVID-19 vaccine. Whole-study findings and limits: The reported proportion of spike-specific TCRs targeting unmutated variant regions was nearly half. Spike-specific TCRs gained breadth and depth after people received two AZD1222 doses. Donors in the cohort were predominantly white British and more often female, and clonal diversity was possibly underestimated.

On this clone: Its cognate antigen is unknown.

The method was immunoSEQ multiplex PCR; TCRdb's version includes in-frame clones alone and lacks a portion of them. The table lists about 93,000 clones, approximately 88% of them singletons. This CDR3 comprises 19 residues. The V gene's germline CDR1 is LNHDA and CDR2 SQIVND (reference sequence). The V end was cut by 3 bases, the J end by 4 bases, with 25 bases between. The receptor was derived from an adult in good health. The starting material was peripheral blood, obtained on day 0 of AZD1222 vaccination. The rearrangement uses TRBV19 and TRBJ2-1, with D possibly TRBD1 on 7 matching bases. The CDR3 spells CASSISLLAGGGRYNEQFF. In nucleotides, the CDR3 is TGTGCCAGTAGTATTTCTTTACTAGCAGGGGGAGGCAGGTACAATGAGCAGTTCTTC. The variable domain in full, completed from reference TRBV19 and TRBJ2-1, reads DGGITQSPKYLFRKEGQNVTLSCEQNLNHDAMYWYRQDPGQGLRLIYYSQIVNDFQKGDIAEGYSVSREKKESFPLTVTSAQKNPTAFYLCASSISLLAGGGRYNEQFFGPGTRLTVL.